This TCR beta chain emerged from a study of shared clonotypes between healthy human individuals. The CDR3 runs 19 residues. In germline, CDR1 is SGHVS, CDR2 FQNEAQ. Trimming cost V 1 base and J 2 bases; bases outside gene matches: 13. The study's findings and limits: It was expected that sequencing depth would affect clonotype sharing among donors. Naive subsets typically showed greater estimated richness than memory subsets. In having few donors, the study represented limited genetic and exposure-history diversity. The generation probabilities recorded for non-shared clonotypes fell below those of clonotypes shared by all four donors.

This clone has a single count. Its antigen is still unknown. The repertoire was sequenced with immunoSEQ multiplex PCR; TCRdb's copy has only in-frame clones and lacks some. The sample holds 2 million or so clones, 95% seen once. The sequenced sample was naive CD4+ T cells sorted from blood. The subset is: CD45RA+ positively selected. The chain recombines TRBV7-8 with TRBJ2-3; 9 nucleotides agree with TRBD2. This clonotype was obtained from a man aged 18 to 35 in good health. CDR3 in amino acids: CASSLGLAGRLRNTDTQYF. CDR3 DNA: TGTGCCAGCAGCTTAGGGCTAGCGGGGAGGCTTCGAAACACAGATACGCAGTATTTT.